This record looks at one T cell receptor (beta chain) sequence and its context. The repertoire was sequenced with immunoSEQ multiplex PCR; TCRdb's copy has only in-frame clones and lacks some. This table has about 180,000 clones, more than 65% appearing once. This specimen comes from a study of blood T cell repertoires in COVID-19. Study as a whole: Both acute and convalescent COVID-19 samples were obtained from the United States, Italy and Spain. PBMCs, B-cell-depleted T cells, or T cells provided the cDNA or gDNA that made up the material.

Germline loops: CDR1 SGDLS, CDR2 YYNGEE. This CDR3 contains 14 residues. The trim removed 3 bases at V and 9 bases at J, leaving 6 bases unmatched. This TCR was sampled from an elderly woman with active or convalescent COVID-19. The chain carries TRBV9 and TRBJ2-1; 10 bases agree with TRBD2. Sequences were obtained from peripheral blood. The CDR3 DNA reads TGTGCCAGCAGCGCGACTAGCGGGTGGAGTGAGCAGTTCTTC. This encodes CASSATSGWSEQFF.